The 14 T cell receptor beta chains below were found in one sample sequenced in a study of blood T cell repertoires in COVID-19. This table comes from immunoSEQ multiplex PCR, and its TCRdb copy is limited to in-frame clones, with some not included. Of hundreds of thousands of clones in the sample, 83% were seen once. The sequencing input was peripheral blood. The source of these receptors is a woman aged 30 to 39 with COVID-19, enrolled during active disease.

This chain links TRBV19 with TRBJ1-3, with 7 bases matching TRBD1. The CDR3 covers 14 residues. V was pared by 8 bases and J by 4 bases, with 8 bases of the junction left unmatched. Germline CDR1 and CDR2: LNHDA and SQIVND (reference sequence). CDR3 nucleotide sequence: TGTGCCAGTGACCCGACAGGGATGGGAAACACCATATATTTT. Translating it yields CASDPTGMGNTIYF. Together with reference TRBV19 and TRBJ1-3, the CDR3 gives the full variable domain: DGGITQSPKYLFRKEGQNVTLSCEQNLNHDAMYWYRQDPGQGLRLIYYSQIVNDFQKGDIAEGYSVSREKKESFPLTVTSAQKNPTAFYLCASDPTGMGNTIYFGEGSWLTVV.

This chain links TRBV21-1 with TRBJ1-2; the table's D call TRBD1 went unverified against the DNA. TRBV21-1 is flagged as a pseudogene. CDR3 length: 14 residues. The CDR3 sequence: CASSKELGATGYTF. CDR3 bases: TGTGCCAGCAGCAAAGAACTGGGGGCGACAGGCTACACCTTC.

This clone appeared once. The chain links TRBV2 to TRBJ2-1; 7 bases fit TRBD2. The germline V gene encodes CDR1 SNHLY and CDR2 FYNNEI. Unmatched junction bases numbered 9, after V lost 8 bases and J lost 5 bases. This CDR3 spans 14 amino acids. Written as DNA, the CDR3 is TGTGCCAGCTTGGTCCTCGGGGGGAACAATGAGCAGTTCTTC. It is translated as CASLVLGGNNEQFF. Using reference TRBV2 and TRBJ2-1 for the parts outside the CDR3, the full variable domain is EPEVTQTPSHQVTQMGQEVILRCVPISNHLYFYWYRQILGQKVEFLVSFYNNEISEKSEIFDDQFSVERPDGSNFTLKIRSTKLEDSAMYFCASLVLGGNNEQFFGPGTRLTVL.

This clone was picked up one time. The V call is TRBV14, the J call TRBJ2-2; 8 positions agree with TRBD2. Germline V lookup: CDR1 SGHDN, CDR2 FVKESK. V lost 2 bases and J lost 7; bases outside the gene matches: 12. The CDR3 spans 17 residues. The CDR3 sequence is CASSQNRPAGDGGELFF. CDR3 nucleotide sequence: TGTGCCAGCAGCCAAAACCGCCCAGCGGGAGACGGCGGGGAGCTGTTTTTT. The whole variable domain, filled in from reference TRBV14 and TRBJ2-2, reads EAGVTQFPSHSVIEKGQTVTLRCDPISGHDNLYWYRRVMGKEIKFLLHFVKESKQDESGMPNNRFLAERTGGTYSTLKVQPAELEDSGVYFCASSQNRPAGDGGELFFGEGSRLTVL.

The J gene is TRBJ2-7, the V gene TRBV3-1 (or the pseudogene TRBV3-2); 7 nucleotides agree with TRBD1. The CDR3 loop spans 16 amino acids. Germline assignment: CDR1 LGHDT and CDR2 YNNKEL (reference sequence). Germline trimming cut 1 base from V and 0 bases from J; bases unmatched to any gene: 6. CDR3 sequence (DNA): TGTGCCAGCAGCCAAGCCGGGACAGTGACCTCCTACGAGCAGTACTTC. Translation gives CASSQAGTVTSYEQYF.

This chain joins TRBV19 and TRBJ2-3, with D tentatively TRBD1 (6 bases). The V and J ends lost 4 bases and 2 bases respectively, with 10 bases between them. CDR3 size: 14 residues. Germline CDR1 LNHDA, CDR2 SQIVND (reference sequence). The CDR3 reads CASSTTGFTDTQYF. CDR3 bases: TGTGCCAGTAGTACCACAGGGTTCACAGATACGCAGTATTTT.

The chain joins TRBV12-3 or TRBV12-4 to TRBJ1-2; a possible D gene is TRBD1 (6 bases). CDR3 length: 12 residues. Trimming shortened V by 4 bases and J by 12 bases, and 15 bases separated the two germline ends. The CDR3 nucleotides read TGTGCCAGCAGTTATTGGACAGTGGGGCACACCTTC. Residues: CASSYWTVGHTF.

CDR3 region: CASSIRVGSEPNTEAFF. The CDR3 region has the DNA TGTGCCAGCAGTATTCGGGTAGGGAGCGAACCGAACACTGAAGCTTTCTTT. The V and J genes are TRBV6-2 or TRBV6-3 and TRBJ1-1; D call uncertain. This CDR3 is 17 amino acids long. V dropped 5 bases and J dropped 1 base, with 20 bases sitting between them. Germline loops: CDR1 MNHEY, CDR2 SVGEGT.

J is TRBJ2-3 and V is TRBV27; 8 bases line up with TRBD1. Per germline, CDR1 MNHEY and CDR2 SMNVEV (reference sequence). J was trimmed by 3 bases and V by 3 bases; bases with no gene match: 11. The CDR3 contains 17 residues. CDR3 in amino acids: CASSFLQGVLATDTQYF. Here the CDR3 DNA reads TGTGCCAGCAGTTTTCTACAGGGGGTTCTCGCTACAGATACGCAGTATTTT.

The V call is TRBV12-5, the J call TRBJ2-7; no clear D. V was clipped by 1 base and J by 4 bases, with 11 bases between them. Per germline, CDR1 LGHNT and CDR2 FRNRAP. The CDR3 loop spans 14 amino acids. The CDR3 protein is CASGLAGVGYEQYF. CDR3 nucleotides: TGTGCTAGTGGTTTGGCCGGTGTCGGGTACGAGCAGTACTTC.

This chain connects TRBV28 to TRBJ2-7; tentative D call: TRBD1 (5 bases). From germline, CDR1 is MDHEN and CDR2 SYDVKM. This CDR3 is built from 15 residues. Trimming took off 5 bases at V and 3 bases at J, with 17 bases between the two ends. The CDR3 region is CASSPRTSIYYEQYF. The CDR3 DNA reads as TGTGCCAGCAGTCCCCGGACATCGATTTACTACGAGCAGTACTTC.

The chain uses TRBV5-1 and TRBJ1-1, with D perhaps matching TRBD1 (5 bases). The germline CDR1 and CDR2 sequences are SGHRS and YFSETQ. Trimming left V 4 bases short and J 1 base short, with 14 bases between. CDR3 length: 15 residues. CDR3 protein: CASSLSRTRNTEAFF. In nucleotides, the CDR3 is TGCGCCAGCAGCCTCAGCCGGACAAGGAACACTGAAGCTTTCTTT.

This chain joins TRBV12-3 or TRBV12-4 and TRBJ1-2; TRBD1 matches 8 bases. V dropped 6 bases and J dropped 7; count of bases not matched to a gene: 4. The CDR3 covers 12 residues. In nucleotides, the CDR3 is TGTGCCAGCAGCGACAGGGGAGGTGGCTACACCTTC. Its protein product is CASSDRGGGYTF.

This chain links TRBV2 with TRBJ2-3; TRBD2 matches at 14 bases. The trim removed 7 bases at V and 3 bases at J, leaving 3 bases unmatched. The CDR3 runs 15 residues. Germline lookup yields CDR1 SNHLY and CDR2 FYNNEI. CDR3 loop: CASKGTSGGTDTQYF. For the CDR3, the DNA is TGTGCCAGCAAGGGGACTAGCGGGGGTACAGATACGCAGTATTTT.